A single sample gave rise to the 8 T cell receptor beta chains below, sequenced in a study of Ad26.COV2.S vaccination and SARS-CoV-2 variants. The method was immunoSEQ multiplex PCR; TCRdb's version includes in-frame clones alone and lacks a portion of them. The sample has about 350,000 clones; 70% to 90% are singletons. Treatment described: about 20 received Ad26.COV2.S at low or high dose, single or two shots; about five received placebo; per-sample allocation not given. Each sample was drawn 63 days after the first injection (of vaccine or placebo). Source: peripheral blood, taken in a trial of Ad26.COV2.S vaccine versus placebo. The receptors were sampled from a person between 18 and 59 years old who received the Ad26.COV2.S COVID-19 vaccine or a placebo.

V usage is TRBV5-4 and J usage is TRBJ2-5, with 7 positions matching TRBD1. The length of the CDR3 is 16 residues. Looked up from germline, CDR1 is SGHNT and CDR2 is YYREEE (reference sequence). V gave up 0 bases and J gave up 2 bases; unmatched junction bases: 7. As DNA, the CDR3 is TGTGCCAGCAGCTTGGTAAAGGGGGCCCCGCAAGAGACCCAGTACTTC. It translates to CASSLVKGAPQETQYF. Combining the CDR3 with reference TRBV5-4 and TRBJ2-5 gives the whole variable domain ETGVTQSPTHLIKTRGQQVTLRCSSQSGHNTVSWYQQALGQGPQFIFQYYREEENGRGNFPPRFSGLQFPNYSSELNVNALELDDSALYLCASSLVKGAPQETQYFGPGTRLLVL.

The CDR3 DNA sequence: TGTGCCAGCAGCGACCCTAGCGGCCCCTACGAGCAGTACTTC. Its translation is CASSDPSGPYEQYF. The chain joins TRBV13 to TRBJ2-7; 7 positions match TRBD2. The germline CDR1 and CDR2 sequences are PRHDT and FYEKMQ (reference sequence). Unmatched junction bases numbered 6, after V lost 5 bases and J lost 2 bases. CDR3 length equals 14 residues.

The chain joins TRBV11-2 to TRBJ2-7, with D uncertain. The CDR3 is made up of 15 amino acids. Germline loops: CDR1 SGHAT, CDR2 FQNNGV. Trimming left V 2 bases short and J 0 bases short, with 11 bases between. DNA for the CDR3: TGTGCCAGCAGCTTATCTTCAGCTAGCTCCTACGAGCAGTACTTC. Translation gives CASSLSSASSYEQYF.

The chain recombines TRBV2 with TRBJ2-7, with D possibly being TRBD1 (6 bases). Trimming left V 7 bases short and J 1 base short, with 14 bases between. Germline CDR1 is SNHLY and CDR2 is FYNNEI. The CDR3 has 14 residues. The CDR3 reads CASNPAGESYEQYF. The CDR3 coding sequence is TGTGCCAGCAACCCGGCAGGGGAATCCTACGAGCAGTACTTC.

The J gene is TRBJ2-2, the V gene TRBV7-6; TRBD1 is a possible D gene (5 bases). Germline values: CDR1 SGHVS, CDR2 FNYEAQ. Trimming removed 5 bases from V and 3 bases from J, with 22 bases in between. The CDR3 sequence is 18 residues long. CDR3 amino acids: CASSLDPPSGLDTGELFF. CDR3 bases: TGTGCCAGCAGCCTCGATCCTCCCTCAGGGTTGGACACCGGGGAGCTGTTTTTT.

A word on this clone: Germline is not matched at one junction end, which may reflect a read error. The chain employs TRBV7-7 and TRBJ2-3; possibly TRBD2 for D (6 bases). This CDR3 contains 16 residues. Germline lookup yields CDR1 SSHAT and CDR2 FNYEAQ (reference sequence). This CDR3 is CASSLLPGGVTDTQYF. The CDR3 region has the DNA TGTGCTAGCAGCTTACTGCCCGGGGGAGTAACAGATACGCAGTATTTT.

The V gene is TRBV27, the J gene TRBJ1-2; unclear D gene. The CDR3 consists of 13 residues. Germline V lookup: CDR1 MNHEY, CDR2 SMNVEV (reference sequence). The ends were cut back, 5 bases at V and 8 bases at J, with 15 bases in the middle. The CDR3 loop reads CASSLRGGSGYTF. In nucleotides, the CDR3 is TGTGCCAGCAGTCTCAGAGGCGGATCCGGCTACACCTTC.

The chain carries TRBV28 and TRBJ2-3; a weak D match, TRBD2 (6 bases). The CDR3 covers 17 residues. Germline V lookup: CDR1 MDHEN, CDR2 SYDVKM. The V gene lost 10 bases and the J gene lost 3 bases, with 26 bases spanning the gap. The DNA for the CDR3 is TGTGCCACAACCGCGGGCCTTAGCGGCGGGGCGACAGATACGCAGTATTTT. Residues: CATTAGLSGGATDTQYF.